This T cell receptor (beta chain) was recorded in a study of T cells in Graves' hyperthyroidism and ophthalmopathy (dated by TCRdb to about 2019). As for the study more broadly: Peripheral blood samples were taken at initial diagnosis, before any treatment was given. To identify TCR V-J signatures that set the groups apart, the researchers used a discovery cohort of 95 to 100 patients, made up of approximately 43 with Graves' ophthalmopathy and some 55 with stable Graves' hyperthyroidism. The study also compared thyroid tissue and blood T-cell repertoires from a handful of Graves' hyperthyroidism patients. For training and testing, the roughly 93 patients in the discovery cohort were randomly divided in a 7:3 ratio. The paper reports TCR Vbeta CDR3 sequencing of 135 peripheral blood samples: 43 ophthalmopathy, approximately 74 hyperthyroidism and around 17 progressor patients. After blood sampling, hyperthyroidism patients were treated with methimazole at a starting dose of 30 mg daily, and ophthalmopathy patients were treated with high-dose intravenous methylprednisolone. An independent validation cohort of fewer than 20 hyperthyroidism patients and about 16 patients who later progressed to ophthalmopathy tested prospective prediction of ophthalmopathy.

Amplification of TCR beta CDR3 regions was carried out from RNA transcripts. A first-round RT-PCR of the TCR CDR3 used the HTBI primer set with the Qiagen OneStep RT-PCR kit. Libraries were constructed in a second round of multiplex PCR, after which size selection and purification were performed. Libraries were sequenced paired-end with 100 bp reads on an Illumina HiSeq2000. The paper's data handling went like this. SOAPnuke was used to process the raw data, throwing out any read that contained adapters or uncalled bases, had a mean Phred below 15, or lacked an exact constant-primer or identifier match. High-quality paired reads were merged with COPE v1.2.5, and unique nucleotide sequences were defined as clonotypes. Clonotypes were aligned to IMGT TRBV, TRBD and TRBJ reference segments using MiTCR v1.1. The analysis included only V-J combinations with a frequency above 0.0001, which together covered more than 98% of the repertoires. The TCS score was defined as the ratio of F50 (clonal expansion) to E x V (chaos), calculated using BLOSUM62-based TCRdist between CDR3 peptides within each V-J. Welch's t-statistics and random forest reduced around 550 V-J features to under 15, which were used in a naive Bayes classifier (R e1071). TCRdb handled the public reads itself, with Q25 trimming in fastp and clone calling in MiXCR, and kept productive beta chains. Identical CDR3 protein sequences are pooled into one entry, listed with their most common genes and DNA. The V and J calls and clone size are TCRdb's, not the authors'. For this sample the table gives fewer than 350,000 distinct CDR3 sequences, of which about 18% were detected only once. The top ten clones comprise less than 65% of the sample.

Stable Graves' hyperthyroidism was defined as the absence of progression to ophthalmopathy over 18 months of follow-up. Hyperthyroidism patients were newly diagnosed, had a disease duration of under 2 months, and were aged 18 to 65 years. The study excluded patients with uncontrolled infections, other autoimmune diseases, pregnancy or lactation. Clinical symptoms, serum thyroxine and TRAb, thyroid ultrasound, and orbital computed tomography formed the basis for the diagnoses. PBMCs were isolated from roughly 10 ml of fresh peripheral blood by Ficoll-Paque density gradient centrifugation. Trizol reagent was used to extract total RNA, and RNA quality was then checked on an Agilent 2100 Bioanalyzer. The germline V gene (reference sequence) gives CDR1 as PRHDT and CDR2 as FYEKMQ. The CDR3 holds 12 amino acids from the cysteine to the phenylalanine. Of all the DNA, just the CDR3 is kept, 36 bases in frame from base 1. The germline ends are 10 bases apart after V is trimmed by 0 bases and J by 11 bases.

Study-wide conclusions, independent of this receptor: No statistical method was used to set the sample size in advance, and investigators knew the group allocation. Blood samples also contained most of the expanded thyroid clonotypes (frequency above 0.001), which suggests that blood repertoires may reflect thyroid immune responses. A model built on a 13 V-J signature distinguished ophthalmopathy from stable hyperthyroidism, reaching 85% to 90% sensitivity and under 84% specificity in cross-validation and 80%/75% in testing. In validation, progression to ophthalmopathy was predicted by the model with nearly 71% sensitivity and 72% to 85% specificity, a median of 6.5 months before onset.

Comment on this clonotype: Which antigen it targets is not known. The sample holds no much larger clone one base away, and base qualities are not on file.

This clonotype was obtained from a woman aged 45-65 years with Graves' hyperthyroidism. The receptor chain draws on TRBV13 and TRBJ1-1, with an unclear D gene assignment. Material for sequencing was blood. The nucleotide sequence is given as TGTGCCAGCAGCTTAGGGGGAGCAGGCGCTTTCTTT. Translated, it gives CASSLGGAGAFF.